The 5 T cell receptor beta chains below were found in one sample sequenced in a study of T cells after yellow fever vaccination. From the 5' RACE reads, TCRdb called clonotypes with MiXCR, one entry per CDR3 protein. The repertoire includes just under 600,000 distinct CDR3 sequences, approximately 13% of them detected once, and around 15% sits in the top ten. This specimen was PBMCs, taken on the day of the yellow fever booster vaccination. All receptors come from a man aged 25-45 years who received the YFV17D yellow fever vaccine.

This clonotype showed up just a few times. This sequence joins TRBV5-1 and TRBJ2-7; TRBD2 aligns across 8 bases. Looked up from germline, CDR1 is SGHRS and CDR2 is YFSETQ. V lost 4 bases, J lost 0 bases, and 3 bases stayed unmatched. This CDR3 has 14 residues. The CDR3 region is CASSELADSYEQYF. CDR3 nucleotides: TGCGCCAGCAGCGAACTAGCGGACTCCTACGAGCAGTACTTC.

This clonotype was picked up a small number of times. CDR3 coding DNA: TGTGCCAGCAGCTTAGGCCCCTCTCAATTTGCCGGGGAGCTGTTTTTT. As protein: CASSLGPSQFAGELFF. The chain uses TRBV7-2 and TRBJ2-2; D unresolved. V was shortened by 1 base and J by 6 bases, with 15 bases between the two germline ends. Germline CDR1 is SGHTA and CDR2 is FQGNSA. This CDR3 has 16 residues.

This clonotype was detected a few times. The chain is built from TRBV11-1 and TRBJ1-2, with 7 bases lining up with TRBD1. This CDR3 has 15 amino acids. Germline values: CDR1 SGHAT, CDR2 FQDESV (reference sequence). J lost 6 bases, V lost 1 base, and 8 bases had no gene match. The CDR3 nucleotides are TGTGCCAGCAGCTTAGACCCCCTGACAGGGAATGGCTACACCTTC. It specifies CASSLDPLTGNGYTF.

The rearrangement joins TRBV29-1 to TRBJ2-7; 8 bases map to TRBD1. Germline CDR1 SQVTM, CDR2 ANQGSEA. This CDR3 is 14 amino acids long. J gave up 4 bases and V 0 bases, and 5 bases lay outside the gene matches. CDR3 sequence reads: CSVEEDRAGYEQYF. For the CDR3, the DNA is TGCAGCGTTGAAGAGGACAGGGCAGGGTACGAGCAGTACTTC.

This chain joins TRBV5-6 and TRBJ2-7, with 9 bases identical to TRBD2. The germline gives CDR1 SGHDT, CDR2 YYEEEE. This CDR3 has 14 residues. The J segment lost 6 bases and the V segment lost 1 base, leaving 5 bases of the junction unmatched. CDR3 DNA: TGTGCCAGCAGCTTGAAGGGACTAGCCATCGAGCAGTACTTC. Residues: CASSLKGLAIEQYF.